This TCR beta chain was observed in a study of cytomegalovirus exposure and HLA in healthy donors. Broader study findings: The study had only CMV serostatus as immune exposure information.

This clone has more than one count but fewer than ten. The antigen is not known. The primer mix had 60 Vbeta and 13 Jbeta primers. Only in-frame clones appear in the TCRdb table, and some are missing; sequencing was by immunoSEQ multiplex PCR. Here the sample spans about 120,000 clones, under 20% being singletons. The CDR3 extends over 14 amino acids. The germline CDR1 and CDR2 sequences are SGHDT and YYEEEE. With V trimmed by 0 bases and J by 8 bases, 5 bases remained unmatched. Sequences were obtained from PBMCs. The chain employs TRBV5-6 and TRBJ2-1, with 7 bases aligning to TRBD2. The source of this sequence is a female donor in good health and CMV-seropositive. The CDR3 region is CASSLGLANYEQFF. The CDR3 DNA sequence: TGTGCCAGCAGCTTGGGACTAGCAAACTATGAGCAGTTCTTC.